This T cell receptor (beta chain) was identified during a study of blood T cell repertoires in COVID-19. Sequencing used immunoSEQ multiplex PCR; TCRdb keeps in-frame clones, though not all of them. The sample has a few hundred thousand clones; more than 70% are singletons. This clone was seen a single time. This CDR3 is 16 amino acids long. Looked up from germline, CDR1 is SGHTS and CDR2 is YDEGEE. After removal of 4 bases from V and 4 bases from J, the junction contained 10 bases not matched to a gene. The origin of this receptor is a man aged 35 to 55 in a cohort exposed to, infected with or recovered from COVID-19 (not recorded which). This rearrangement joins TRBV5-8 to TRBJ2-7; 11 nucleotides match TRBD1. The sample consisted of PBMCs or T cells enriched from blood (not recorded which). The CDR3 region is CASSNPGTGGSYEQYF. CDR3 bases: TGTGCCAGCAGCAACCCCGGGACAGGGGGTTCTTACGAGCAGTACTTC.